The clone carrying this T cell receptor (beta chain) was picked up many times. Antigen: not known. Trimming took off 5 bases at V and 2 bases at J, with 11 bases between the two ends. This CDR3 has 14 amino acids. Germline V gene lookup returns CDR1 MNHEY and CDR2 SVGEGT. These data originate in a study of T cells in Graves' hyperthyroidism and ophthalmopathy. Study-wide context: Peripheral blood was drawn at first diagnosis, prior to all treatment. Findings of the study overall: Ophthalmopathy got predicted by the model a median 6.5 months before its onset.

The CDR3 regions of TCR beta were amplified from RNA transcripts. First-round RT-PCR with HTBI primers amplified the TCR CDR3 region. TCRdb re-analysed the multiplex PCR reads in MiXCR, keeping a single row per CDR3 protein. The sample lists roughly 160,000 distinct CDR3 sequences; 9.4% were seen once. Patients showing uncontrolled infection, other autoimmune disease, pregnancy or lactation were ineligible. PBMCs stemmed from under 11 ml fresh peripheral blood. The J gene is TRBJ2-3, the V gene TRBV6-2 or TRBV6-3, with D uncertain. Source material: blood. The sequence came from a young woman with Graves' hyperthyroidism that later progressed to Graves' ophthalmopathy. CDR3: CASSNRRTTDTQYF. The CDR3, as DNA: TGTGCCAGCAGTAACCGGCGAACCACAGATACGCAGTATTTT.